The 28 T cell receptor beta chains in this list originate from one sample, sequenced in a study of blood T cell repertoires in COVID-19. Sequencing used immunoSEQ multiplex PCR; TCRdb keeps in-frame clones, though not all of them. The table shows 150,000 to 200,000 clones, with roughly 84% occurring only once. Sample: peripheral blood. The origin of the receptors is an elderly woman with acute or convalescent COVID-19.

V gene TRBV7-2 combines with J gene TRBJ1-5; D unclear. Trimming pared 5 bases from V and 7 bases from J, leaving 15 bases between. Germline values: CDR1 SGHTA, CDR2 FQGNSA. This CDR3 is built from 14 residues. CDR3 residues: CASSPGDFWQPQHF. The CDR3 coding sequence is TGTGCCAGCAGCCCCGGGGATTTTTGGCAGCCCCAGCATTTT.

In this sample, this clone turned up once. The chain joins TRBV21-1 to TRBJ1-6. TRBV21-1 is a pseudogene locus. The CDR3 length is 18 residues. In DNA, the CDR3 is TGTGCCAGCAGCAACTTCACACCACGGGGCTCCTATAATTCACCCCTCCACTTT. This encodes CASSNFTPRGSYNSPLHF.

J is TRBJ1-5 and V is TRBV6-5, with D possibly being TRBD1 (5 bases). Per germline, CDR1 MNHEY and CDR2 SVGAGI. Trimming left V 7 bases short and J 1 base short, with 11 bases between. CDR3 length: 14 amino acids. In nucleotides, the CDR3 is TGTGCCAGCAAAACGGCAGGGAGCAATCAGCCCCAGCATTTT. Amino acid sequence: CASKTAGSNQPQHF.

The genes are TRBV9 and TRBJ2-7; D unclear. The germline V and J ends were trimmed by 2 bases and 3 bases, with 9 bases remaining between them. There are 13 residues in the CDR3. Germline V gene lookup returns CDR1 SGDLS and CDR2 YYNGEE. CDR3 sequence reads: CASSVRVSYEQYF. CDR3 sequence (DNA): TGTGCCAGCAGCGTCCGAGTGAGCTACGAGCAGTACTTC.

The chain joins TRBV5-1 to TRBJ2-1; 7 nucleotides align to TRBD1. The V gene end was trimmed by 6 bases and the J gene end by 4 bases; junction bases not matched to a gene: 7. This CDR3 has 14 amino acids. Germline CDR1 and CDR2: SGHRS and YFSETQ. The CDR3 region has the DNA TGCGCCAGCACCCCCCAGGGACAGTACAATGAGCAGTTCTTC. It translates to CASTPQGQYNEQFF.

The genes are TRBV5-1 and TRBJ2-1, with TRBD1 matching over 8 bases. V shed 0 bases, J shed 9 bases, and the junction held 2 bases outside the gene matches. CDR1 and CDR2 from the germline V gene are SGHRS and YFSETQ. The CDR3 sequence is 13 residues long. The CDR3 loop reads CASSLDRGSEQFF. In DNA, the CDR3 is TGCGCCAGCAGCTTGGACAGGGGGAGTGAGCAGTTCTTC.

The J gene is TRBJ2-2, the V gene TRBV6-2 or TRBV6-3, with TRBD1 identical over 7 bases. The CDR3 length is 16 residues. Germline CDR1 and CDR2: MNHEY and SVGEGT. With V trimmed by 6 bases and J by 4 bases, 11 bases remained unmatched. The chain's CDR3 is CASSLPRTGFTGELFF. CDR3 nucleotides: TGTGCCAGCAGCCTCCCGAGGACAGGATTCACCGGGGAGCTGTTTTTT.

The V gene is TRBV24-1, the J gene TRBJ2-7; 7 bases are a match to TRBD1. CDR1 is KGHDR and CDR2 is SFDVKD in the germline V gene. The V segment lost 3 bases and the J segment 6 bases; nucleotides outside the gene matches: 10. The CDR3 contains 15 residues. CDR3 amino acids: CATSDTTGRVSEQYF. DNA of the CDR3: TGTGCCACCAGTGATACGACAGGGCGGGTCTCCGAGCAGTACTTC.

The CDR3 protein is CASSGGLDTEAFF. DNA of the CDR3: TGTGCCAGCAGCGGCGGCTTAGACACTGAAGCTTTCTTT. The chain links TRBV7-7 to TRBJ1-1; no clear D. CDR1 SSHAT and CDR2 FNYEAQ come from the germline V gene (reference sequence). V was clipped by 5 bases and J by 3 bases, with 10 bases between them. CDR3 length: 13 residues.

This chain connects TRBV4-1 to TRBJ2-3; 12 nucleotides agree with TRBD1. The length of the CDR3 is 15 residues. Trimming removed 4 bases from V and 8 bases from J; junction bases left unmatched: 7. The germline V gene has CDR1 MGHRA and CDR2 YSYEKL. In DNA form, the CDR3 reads TGCGCCAGCAGCCCCCGGGGACAGGGGGCAGGTACGCAGTATTTT. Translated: CASSPRGQGAGTQYF.

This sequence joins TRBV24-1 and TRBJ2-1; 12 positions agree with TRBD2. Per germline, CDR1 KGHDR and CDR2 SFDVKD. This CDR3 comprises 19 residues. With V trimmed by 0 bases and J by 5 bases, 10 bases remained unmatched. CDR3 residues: CATSDLTPFLAGGDNEQFF. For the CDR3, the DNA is TGTGCCACCAGTGATTTGACTCCCTTCCTAGCGGGGGGGGACAATGAGCAGTTCTTC.

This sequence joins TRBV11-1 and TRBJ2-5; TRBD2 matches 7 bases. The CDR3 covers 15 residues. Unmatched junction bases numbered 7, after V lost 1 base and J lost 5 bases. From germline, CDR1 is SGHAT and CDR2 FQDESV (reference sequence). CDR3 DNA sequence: TGTGCCAGCAGCTTAGAGGGAGGGGCCAGGGAGACCCAGTACTTC. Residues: CASSLEGGARETQYF.

The DNA for the CDR3 is TGTGCCAGCAGCCCATGGAGCGGGGTGAGCTCCTACAATGAGCAGTTCTTC. Translating gives CASSPWSGVSSYNEQFF. This rearrangement joins TRBV3-1 (or the pseudogene TRBV3-2) to TRBJ2-1, with 7 positions matching TRBD2. J lost 0 bases, V lost 4 bases, and 9 bases had no gene match. Looked up from germline, CDR1 is LGHDT and CDR2 is YNNKEL (reference sequence). This CDR3 spans 17 amino acids.

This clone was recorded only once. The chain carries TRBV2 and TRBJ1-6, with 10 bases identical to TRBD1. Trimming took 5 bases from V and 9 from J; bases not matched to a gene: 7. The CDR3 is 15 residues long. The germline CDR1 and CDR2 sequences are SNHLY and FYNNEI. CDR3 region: CASSSFGQGGSPLHF. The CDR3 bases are TGTGCCAGCAGTTCATTTGGACAGGGGGGTTCACCCCTCCACTTT.

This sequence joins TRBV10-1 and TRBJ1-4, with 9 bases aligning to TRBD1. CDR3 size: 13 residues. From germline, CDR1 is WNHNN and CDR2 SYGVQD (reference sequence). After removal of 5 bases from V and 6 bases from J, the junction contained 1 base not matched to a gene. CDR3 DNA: TGCGCCAGCAGTACAGGGGGCCATGAAAAACTGTTTTTT. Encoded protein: CASSTGGHEKLFF.

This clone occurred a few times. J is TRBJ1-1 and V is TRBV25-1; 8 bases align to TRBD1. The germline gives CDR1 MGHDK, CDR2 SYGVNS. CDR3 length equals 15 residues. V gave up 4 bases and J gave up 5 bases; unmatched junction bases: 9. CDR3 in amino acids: CASSAQTGEWTEAFF. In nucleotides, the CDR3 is TGTGCCAGCAGTGCCCAGACAGGGGAGTGGACTGAAGCTTTCTTT.

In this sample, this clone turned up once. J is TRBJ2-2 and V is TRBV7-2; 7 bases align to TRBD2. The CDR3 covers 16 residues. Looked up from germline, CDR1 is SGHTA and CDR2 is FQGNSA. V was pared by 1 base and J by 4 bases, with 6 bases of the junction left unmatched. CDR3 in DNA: TGTGCCAGCAGCTTAGGGGGAGGGTGGAGCACCGGGGAGCTGTTTTTT. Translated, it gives CASSLGGGWSTGELFF.

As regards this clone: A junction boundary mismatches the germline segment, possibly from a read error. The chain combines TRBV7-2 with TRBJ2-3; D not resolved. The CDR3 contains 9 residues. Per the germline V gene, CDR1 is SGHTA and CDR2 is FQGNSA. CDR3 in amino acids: CASSLAPDF. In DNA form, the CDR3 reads TGTGCCAGCAGCTTAGCACCAGATTTT.

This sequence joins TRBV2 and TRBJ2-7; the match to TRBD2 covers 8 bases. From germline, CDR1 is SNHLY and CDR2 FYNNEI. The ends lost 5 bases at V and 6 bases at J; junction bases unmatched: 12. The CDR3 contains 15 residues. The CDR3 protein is CASSPGLASLGEQYF. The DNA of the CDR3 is TGTGCCAGCAGTCCTGGACTAGCAAGTCTGGGCGAGCAGTACTTC.

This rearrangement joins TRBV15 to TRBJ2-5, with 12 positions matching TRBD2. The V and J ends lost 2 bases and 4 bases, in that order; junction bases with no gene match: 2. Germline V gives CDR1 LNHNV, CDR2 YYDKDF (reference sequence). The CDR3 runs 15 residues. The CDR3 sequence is CATSRLAGGPETQYF. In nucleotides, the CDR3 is TGTGCCACCAGCAGACTAGCGGGGGGGCCAGAGACCCAGTACTTC.

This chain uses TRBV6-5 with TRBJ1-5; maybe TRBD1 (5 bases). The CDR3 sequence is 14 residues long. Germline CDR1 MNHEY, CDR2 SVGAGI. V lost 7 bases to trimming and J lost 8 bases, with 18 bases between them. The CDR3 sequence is CASTTSGVVEPQHF. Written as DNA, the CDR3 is TGTGCCAGCACCACATCGGGGGTGGTTGAGCCCCAGCATTTT.

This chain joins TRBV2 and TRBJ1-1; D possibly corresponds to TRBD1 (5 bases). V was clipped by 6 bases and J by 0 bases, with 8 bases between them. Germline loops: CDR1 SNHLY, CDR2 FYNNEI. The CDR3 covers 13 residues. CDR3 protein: CASRGRVNTEAFF. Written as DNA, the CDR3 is TGTGCCAGCAGGGGGCGAGTGAACACTGAAGCTTTCTTT. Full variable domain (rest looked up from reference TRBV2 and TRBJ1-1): EPEVTQTPSHQVTQMGQEVILRCVPISNHLYFYWYRQILGQKVEFLVSFYNNEISEKSEIFDDQFSVERPDGSNFTLKIRSTKLEDSAMYFCASRGRVNTEAFFGQGTRLTVV.

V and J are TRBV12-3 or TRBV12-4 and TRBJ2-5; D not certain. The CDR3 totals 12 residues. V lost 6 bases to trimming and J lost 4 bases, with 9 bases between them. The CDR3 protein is CASSRSGETQYF. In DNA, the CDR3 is TGTGCCAGCAGCCGCTCCGGAGAGACCCAGTACTTC.

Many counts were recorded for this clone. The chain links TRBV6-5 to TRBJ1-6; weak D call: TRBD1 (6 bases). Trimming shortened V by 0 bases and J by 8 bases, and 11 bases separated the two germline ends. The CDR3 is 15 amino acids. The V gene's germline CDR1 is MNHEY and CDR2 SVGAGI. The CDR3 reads CASSYSTGPYSPLHF. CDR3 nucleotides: TGTGCCAGCAGTTACTCGACAGGACCCTATTCACCCCTCCACTTT.

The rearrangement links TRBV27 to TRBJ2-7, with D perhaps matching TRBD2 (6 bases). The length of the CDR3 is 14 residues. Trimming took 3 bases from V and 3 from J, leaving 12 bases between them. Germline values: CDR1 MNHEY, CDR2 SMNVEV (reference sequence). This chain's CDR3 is CASSLLAGSYEQYF. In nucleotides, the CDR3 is TGTGCCAGCAGTTTGCTGGCGGGGAGCTACGAGCAGTACTTC.

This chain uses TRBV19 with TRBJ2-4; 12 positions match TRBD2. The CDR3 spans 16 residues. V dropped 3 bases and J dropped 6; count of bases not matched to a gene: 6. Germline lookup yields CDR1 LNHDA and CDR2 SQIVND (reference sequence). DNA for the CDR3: TGTGCCAGTAGTATCCCGACTAGCGGGGGCTTAAACATTCAGTACTTC. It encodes CASSIPTSGGLNIQYF. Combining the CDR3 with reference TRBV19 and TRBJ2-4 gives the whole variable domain DGGITQSPKYLFRKEGQNVTLSCEQNLNHDAMYWYRQDPGQGLRLIYYSQIVNDFQKGDIAEGYSVSREKKESFPLTVTSAQKNPTAFYLCASSIPTSGGLNIQYFGAGTRLSVL.

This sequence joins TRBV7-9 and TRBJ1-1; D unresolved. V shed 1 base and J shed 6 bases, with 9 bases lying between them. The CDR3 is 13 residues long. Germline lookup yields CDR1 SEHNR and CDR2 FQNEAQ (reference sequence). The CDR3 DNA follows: TGTGCCAGCAGCTTAGAAGGAGTTTCTGAAGCTTTCTTT. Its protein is CASSLEGVSEAFF.

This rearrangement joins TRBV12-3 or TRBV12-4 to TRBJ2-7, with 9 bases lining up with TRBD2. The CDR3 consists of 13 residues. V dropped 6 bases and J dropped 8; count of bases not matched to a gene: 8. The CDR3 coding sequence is TGTGCCAGCAGCGGCGGGGGGGCAATCAAGCAGTACTTC. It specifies CASSGGGAIKQYF.